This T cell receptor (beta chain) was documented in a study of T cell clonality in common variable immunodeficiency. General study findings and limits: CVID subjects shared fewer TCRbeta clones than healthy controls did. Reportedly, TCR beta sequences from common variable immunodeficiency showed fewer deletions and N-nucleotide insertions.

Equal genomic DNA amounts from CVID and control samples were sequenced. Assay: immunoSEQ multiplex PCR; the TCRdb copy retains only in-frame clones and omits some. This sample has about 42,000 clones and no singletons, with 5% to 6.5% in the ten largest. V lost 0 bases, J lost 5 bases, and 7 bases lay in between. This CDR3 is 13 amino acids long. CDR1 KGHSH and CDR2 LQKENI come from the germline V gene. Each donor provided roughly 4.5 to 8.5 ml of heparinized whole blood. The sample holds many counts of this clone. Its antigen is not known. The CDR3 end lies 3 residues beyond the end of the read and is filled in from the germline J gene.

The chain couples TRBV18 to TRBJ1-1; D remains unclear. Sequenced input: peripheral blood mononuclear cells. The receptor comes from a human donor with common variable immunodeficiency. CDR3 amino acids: CASSPPGLTEAFF. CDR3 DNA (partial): TGTGCCAGCTCACCACCAGGGTTAACTGAA.